The 23 T cell receptor beta chains listed next were all sequenced from one sample in a study of monozygotic twins with inflammatory bowel disease (dated 2019 in TCRdb). Libraries were built with 5' RACE. Sequencing was performed on an Illumina HiSeq 2500. Through TCRdb reprocessing, the reads give one entry per CDR3 protein sequence; DNA is omitted. This sample's table contains hundreds of thousands of distinct CDR3 sequences. Approximately 2.4% of the sample lies in the top ten. The sequencing input was blood. These TCRs come from a human donor with ulcerative colitis or Crohn's disease, or a healthy co-twin of an affected twin (not recorded which).

The chain recombines TRBV30 with TRBJ2-5; TCRdb reports TRBD2, a call that lacks DNA to check it against. CDR3 length: 15 residues. The V gene's germline CDR1 is GTSNPN and CDR2 SVGIG (reference sequence). The CDR3 loop is CAWSQLAGGGETQYF.

This chain uses TRBV7-9 with TRBJ2-3; TCRdb designates TRBD2, a call that cannot be tested without DNA. Germline V gene sequence: CDR1 SEHNR, CDR2 FQNEAQ (reference sequence). CDR3 length equals 17 residues. The CDR3 protein is CASSPSRAGVVTDTQYF.

The chain links TRBV6-5 to TRBJ2-6. Germline V gene data show CDR1 as MNHEY and CDR2 as SVGAGI. CDR3 length equals 15 residues. The CDR3 loop reads CASSYSTVGANVLTF.

V is TRBV5-1 and J is TRBJ2-5; absent DNA, TCRdb's TRBD1 call cannot be checked. CDR1 is SGHRS, CDR2 YFSETQ, per germline. The CDR3 is 16 amino acids. CDR3 residues: CASSPHRLSLQETQYF.

The rearrangement uses TRBV7-2 and TRBJ2-3; TCRdb selects TRBD2, and the lack of DNA leaves this call unchecked. CDR3 length: 17 amino acids. Germline V gives CDR1 SGHTA, CDR2 FQGNSA. CDR3 sequence: CASSLTDWIAGGDTQYF.

This chain joins TRBV10-3 and TRBJ2-5; the D gene TCRdb calls, TRBD1, cannot be checked with no DNA. The CDR3 covers 15 residues. CDR1 and CDR2 from the germline V gene are ENHRY and SYGVKD. The CDR3 here is CAISETSQGAETQYF.

V and J are TRBV11-2 and TRBJ2-2; there is no DNA to check the TCRdb D call of TRBD1. Germline V lookup: CDR1 SGHAT, CDR2 FQNNGV. This CDR3 comprises 14 residues. This CDR3 reads CASGPGLGTGELFF.

The chain links TRBV6-1 to TRBJ1-1; absent DNA, TCRdb's TRBD1 call cannot be checked. The CDR3 has 14 amino acids. Germline loops: CDR1 MNHNS, CDR2 SASEGT. The CDR3 loop is CASSVIEGQGFAFF.

This chain uses TRBV29-1 with TRBJ1-2. This CDR3 comprises 11 residues. The germline V gene has CDR1 SQVTM and CDR2 ANQGSEA. The CDR3 is CSVESVSGYTF.

The CDR3 loop is CASSPMGSGGYNEQFF. V usage is TRBV18 and J usage is TRBJ2-1; lacking DNA, the TRBD1 call made by TCRdb goes unchecked. Germline CDR1 is KGHSH and CDR2 is LQKENI. The CDR3 totals 16 residues.

V usage is TRBV4-2 and J usage is TRBJ2-5; no DNA is available, so the TRBD2 call from TCRdb remains unchecked. The CDR3 totals 17 residues. The V gene's germline CDR1 is LGHNA and CDR2 YNFKEQ. The CDR3 sequence: CASSQLSGLAGAQTQYF.

The chain uses TRBV30 and TRBJ2-7. CDR1 is GTSNPN and CDR2 is SVGIG in the germline V gene (reference sequence). The CDR3 sequence is 14 residues long. CDR3 sequence: CAWSVNSLSYEQYF.

The rearrangement uses TRBV7-6 and TRBJ2-5; TCRdb gives TRBD1 as the D gene, but with no DNA this cannot be confirmed. Germline V gene sequence: CDR1 SGHVS, CDR2 FNYEAQ. This CDR3 is 15 amino acids long. This CDR3 reads CASSPSSGTPGTQYF.

The V call is TRBV3-1, the J call TRBJ1-2; TCRdb selects TRBD1, and the lack of DNA leaves this call unchecked. This CDR3 comprises 14 residues. The germline gives CDR1 LGHDT, CDR2 YNNKEL (reference sequence). The CDR3 protein is CASSHLDRNYGYTF.

This chain links TRBV11-3 with TRBJ2-1. Germline V gene sequence: CDR1 SGHNT, CDR2 YENEEA. The CDR3 loop spans 14 amino acids. The CDR3: CASSLEPSYNEQFF.

The chain joins TRBV15 to TRBJ2-7; TCRdb gives TRBD2 as the D gene, but with no DNA this cannot be confirmed. The CDR3 totals 15 residues. From germline, CDR1 is LNHNV and CDR2 YYDKDF (reference sequence). The CDR3 loop reads CATSSTTRLSGEQYF.

This rearrangement joins TRBV19 to TRBJ2-3. The CDR3 sequence is 14 residues long. Germline CDR1 reads LNHDA; CDR2 reads SQIVND (reference sequence). CDR3 protein: CASSTNVGVGAQYF.

The V call is TRBV15, the J call TRBJ1-2; the D call of TRBD1 rests on TCRdb alone, since no DNA is present to check it. Germline V gene sequence: CDR1 LNHNV, CDR2 YYDKDF (reference sequence). CDR3 length equals 13 residues. The CDR3 sequence: CATSRGTDNGYTF. The variable domain in full, completed from reference TRBV15 and TRBJ1-2, reads DAMVIQNPRYQVTQFGKPVTLSCSQTLNHNVMYWYQQKSSQAPKLLFHYYDKDFNNEADTPDNFQSRRPNTSFCFLDIRSPGLGDTAMYLCATSRGTDNGYTFGSGTRLTVV.

The rearrangement links TRBV10-3 to TRBJ2-1. The CDR3 is 14 residues long. Germline-derived CDR1 and CDR2 are ENHRY and SYGVKD. CDR3 sequence: CAISKRGSYNEQFF.

The J gene is TRBJ2-5, the V gene TRBV20-1; TCRdb's assignment of TRBD2 cannot be checked, as there is no DNA. CDR3 length equals 13 residues. Germline loops: CDR1 DFQATT, CDR2 SNEGSKA (reference sequence). The CDR3 protein is CSARGTTGETQYF.

The chain has TRBV9 and TRBJ1-1; checking the TCRdb D call of TRBD1 is not possible without DNA. CDR1 and CDR2 (germline): SGDLS, YYNGEE. The CDR3 extends over 15 amino acids. This CDR3 reads CASSVDGRGNTEAFF. Using reference TRBV9 and TRBJ1-1 for the parts outside the CDR3, the full variable domain is DSGVTQTPKHLITATGQRVTLRCSPRSGDLSVYWYQQSLDQGLQFLIQYYNGEERAKGNILERFSAQQFPDLHSELNLSSLELGDSALYFCASSVDGRGNTEAFFGQGTRLTVV.

The chain is built from TRBV2 and TRBJ2-5. This CDR3 comprises 11 residues. Germline CDR1 SNHLY, CDR2 FYNNEI. CDR3 region: CASSELETQYF.

The chain is built from TRBV24-1 and TRBJ2-2. This CDR3 region has 14 residues. Germline-derived CDR1 and CDR2 are KGHDR and SFDVKD. CDR3 sequence: CATSDLQNTGELFF.